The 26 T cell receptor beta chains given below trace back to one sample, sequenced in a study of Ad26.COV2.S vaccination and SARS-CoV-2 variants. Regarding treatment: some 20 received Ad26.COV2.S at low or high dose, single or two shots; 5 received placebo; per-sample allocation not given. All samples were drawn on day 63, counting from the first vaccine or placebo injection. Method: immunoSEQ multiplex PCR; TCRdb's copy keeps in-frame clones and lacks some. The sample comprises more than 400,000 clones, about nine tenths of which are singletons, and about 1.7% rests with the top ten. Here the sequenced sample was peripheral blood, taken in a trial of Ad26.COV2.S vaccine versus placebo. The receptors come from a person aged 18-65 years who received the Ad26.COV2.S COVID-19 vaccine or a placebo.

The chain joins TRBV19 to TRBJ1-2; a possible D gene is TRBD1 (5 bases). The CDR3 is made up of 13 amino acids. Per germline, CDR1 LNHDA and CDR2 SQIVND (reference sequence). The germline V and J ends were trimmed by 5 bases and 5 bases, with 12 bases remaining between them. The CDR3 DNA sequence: TGTGCCAGTAGTTACCGGGGCCAGTATGGCTACACCTTC. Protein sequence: CASSYRGQYGYTF.

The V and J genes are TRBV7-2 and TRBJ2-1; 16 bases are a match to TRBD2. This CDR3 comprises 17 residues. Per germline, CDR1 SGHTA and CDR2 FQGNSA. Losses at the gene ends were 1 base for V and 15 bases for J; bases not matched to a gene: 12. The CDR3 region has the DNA TGTGCCAGCAGCTTAGGTCAACCGGGACTAGCGGGGGGGCTGCTGTTCTTC. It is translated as CASSLGQPGLAGGLLFF.

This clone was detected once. The CDR3 DNA reads as TGTGCCAGCAGCATTGCCTGGAGGGGCCTCAGCACAGATACGCAGTATTTT. Protein: CASSIAWRGLSTDTQYF. The rearrangement joins TRBV7-2 to TRBJ2-3, with D possibly matching TRBD2 (6 bases). Germline CDR1 SGHTA, CDR2 FQGNSA. The germline V and J ends were trimmed by 5 bases and 0 bases, with 18 bases remaining between them. The CDR3 runs to 17 residues. Filled out from reference TRBV7-2 and TRBJ2-3, the complete variable domain reads GAGVSQSPSNKVTEKGKDVELRCDPISGHTALYWYRQSLGQGLEFLIYFQGNSAPDKSGLPSDRFSAERTGGSVSTLTIQRTQQEDSAVYLCASSIAWRGLSTDTQYFGPGTRLTVL.

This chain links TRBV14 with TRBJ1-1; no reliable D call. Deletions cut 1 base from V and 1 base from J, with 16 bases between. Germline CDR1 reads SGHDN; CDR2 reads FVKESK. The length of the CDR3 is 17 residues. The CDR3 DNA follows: TGTGCCAGCAGCCAAGGGGGAGGTGGATGGCGGAACACTGAAGCTTTCTTT. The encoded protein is CASSQGGGGWRNTEAFF.

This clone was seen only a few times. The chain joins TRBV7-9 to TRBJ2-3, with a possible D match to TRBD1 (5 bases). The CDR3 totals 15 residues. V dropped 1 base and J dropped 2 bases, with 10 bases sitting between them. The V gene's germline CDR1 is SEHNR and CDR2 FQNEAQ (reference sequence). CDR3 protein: CASSLVQGLTDTQYF. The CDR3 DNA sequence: TGTGCCAGCAGCTTAGTTCAGGGCCTCACAGATACGCAGTATTTT. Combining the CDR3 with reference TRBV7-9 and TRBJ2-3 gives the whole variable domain DTGVSQNPRHKITKRGQNVTFRCDPISEHNRLYWYRQTLGQGPEFLTYFQNEAQLEKSRLLSDRFSAERPKGSFSTLEIQRTEQGDSAMYLCASSLVQGLTDTQYFGPGTRLTVL.

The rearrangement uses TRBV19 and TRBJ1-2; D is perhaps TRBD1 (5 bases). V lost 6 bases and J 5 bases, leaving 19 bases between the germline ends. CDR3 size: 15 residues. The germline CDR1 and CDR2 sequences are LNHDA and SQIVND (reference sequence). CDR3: CASRGREVGDYGYTF. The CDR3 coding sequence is TGTGCCAGTAGGGGCAGGGAGGTCGGGGATTATGGCTACACCTTC. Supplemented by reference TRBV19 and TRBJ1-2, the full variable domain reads DGGITQSPKYLFRKEGQNVTLSCEQNLNHDAMYWYRQDPGQGLRLIYYSQIVNDFQKGDIAEGYSVSREKKESFPLTVTSAQKNPTAFYLCASRGREVGDYGYTFGSGTRLTVV.

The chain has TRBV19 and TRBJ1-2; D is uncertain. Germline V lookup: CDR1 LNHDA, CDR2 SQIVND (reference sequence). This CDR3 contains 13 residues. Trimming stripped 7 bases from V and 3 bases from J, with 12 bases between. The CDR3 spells CASNLYNDYGYTF. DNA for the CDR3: TGTGCCAGTAATTTATACAACGACTATGGCTACACCTTC. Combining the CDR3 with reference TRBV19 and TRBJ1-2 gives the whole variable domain DGGITQSPKYLFRKEGQNVTLSCEQNLNHDAMYWYRQDPGQGLRLIYYSQIVNDFQKGDIAEGYSVSREKKESFPLTVTSAQKNPTAFYLCASNLYNDYGYTFGSGTRLTVV.

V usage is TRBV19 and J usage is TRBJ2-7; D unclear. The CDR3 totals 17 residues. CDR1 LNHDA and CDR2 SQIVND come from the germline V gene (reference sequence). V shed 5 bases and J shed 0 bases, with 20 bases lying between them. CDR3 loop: CASSPSFRPPISYEQYF. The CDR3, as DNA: TGTGCCAGTAGTCCCTCCTTCCGACCGCCGATCTCCTACGAGCAGTACTTC.

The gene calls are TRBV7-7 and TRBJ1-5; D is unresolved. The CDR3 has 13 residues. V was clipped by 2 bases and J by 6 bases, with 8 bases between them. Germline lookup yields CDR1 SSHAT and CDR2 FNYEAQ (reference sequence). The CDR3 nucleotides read TGTGCCAGCAGCTTAAATTCGGGTCAGCCCCAGCATTTT. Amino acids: CASSLNSGQPQHF.

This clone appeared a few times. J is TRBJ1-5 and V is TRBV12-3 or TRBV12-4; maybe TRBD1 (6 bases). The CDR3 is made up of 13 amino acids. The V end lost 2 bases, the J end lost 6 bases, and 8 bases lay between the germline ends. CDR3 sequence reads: CASSLKGVQPQHF. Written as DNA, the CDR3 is TGTGCCAGCAGTTTAAAGGGGGTTCAGCCCCAGCATTTT.

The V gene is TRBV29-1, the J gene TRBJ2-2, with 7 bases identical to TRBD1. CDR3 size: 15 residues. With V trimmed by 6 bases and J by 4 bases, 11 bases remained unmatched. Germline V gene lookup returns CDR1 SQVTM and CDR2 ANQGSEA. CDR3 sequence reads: CSVDKTGLGTGELFF. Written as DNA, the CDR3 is TGCAGCGTCGACAAGACAGGGCTGGGCACCGGGGAGCTGTTTTTT.

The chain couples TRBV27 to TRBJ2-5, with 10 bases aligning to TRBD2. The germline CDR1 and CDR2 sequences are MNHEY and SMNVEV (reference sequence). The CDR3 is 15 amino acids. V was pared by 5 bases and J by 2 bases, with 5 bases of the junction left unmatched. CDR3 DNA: TGTGCCAGCAGTATGGGACTAGCGATACAAGAGACCCAGTACTTC. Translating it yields CASSMGLAIQETQYF.

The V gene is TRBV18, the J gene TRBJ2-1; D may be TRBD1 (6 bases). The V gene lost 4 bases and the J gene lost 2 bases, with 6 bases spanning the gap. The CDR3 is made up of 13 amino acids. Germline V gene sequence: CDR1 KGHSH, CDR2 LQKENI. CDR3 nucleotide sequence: TGTGCCAGCTCACAGGGGGCCTACAATGAGCAGTTCTTC. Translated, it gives CASSQGAYNEQFF.

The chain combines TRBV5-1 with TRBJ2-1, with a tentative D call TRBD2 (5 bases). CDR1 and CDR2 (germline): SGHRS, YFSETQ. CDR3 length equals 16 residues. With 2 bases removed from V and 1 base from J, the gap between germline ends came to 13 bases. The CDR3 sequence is CASSFVRAPSYNEQFF. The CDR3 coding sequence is TGCGCCAGCAGCTTCGTGAGGGCGCCTTCCTACAATGAGCAGTTCTTC.

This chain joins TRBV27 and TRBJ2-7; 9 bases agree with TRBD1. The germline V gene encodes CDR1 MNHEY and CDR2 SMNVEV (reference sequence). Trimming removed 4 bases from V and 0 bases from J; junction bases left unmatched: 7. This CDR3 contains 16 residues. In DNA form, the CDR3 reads TGTGCCAGCAGTTCGAATCACAGGGGGCGCTCCTACGAGCAGTACTTC. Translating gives CASSSNHRGRSYEQYF.

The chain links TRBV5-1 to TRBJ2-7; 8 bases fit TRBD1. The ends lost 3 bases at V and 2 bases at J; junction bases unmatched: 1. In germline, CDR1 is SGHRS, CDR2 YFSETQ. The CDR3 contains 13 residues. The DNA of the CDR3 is TGCGCCAGCAGCTGGGACAGGACCTACGAGCAGTACTTC. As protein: CASSWDRTYEQYF.

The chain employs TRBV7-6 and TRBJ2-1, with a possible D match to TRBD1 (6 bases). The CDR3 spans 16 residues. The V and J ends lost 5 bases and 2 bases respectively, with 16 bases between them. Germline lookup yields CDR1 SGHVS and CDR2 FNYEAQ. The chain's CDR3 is CASSRVGGLTYNEQFF. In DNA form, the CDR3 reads TGTGCCAGCAGCAGAGTAGGGGGTCTGACCTACAATGAGCAGTTCTTC.

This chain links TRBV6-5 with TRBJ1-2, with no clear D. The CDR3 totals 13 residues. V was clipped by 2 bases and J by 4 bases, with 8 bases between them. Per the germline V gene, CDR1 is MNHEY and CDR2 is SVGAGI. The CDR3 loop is CASSYRVGYGYTF. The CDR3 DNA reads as TGTGCCAGCAGTTACAGGGTGGGCTATGGCTACACCTTC.

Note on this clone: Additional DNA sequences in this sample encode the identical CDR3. CDR3 region: CASSLSSETQYF. For the CDR3, the DNA is TGTGCCAGCAGCTTATCAAGCGAGACCCAGTACTTC. The chain recombines TRBV7-9 with TRBJ2-5; D unresolved. Germline values: CDR1 SEHNR, CDR2 FQNEAQ (reference sequence). V shed 2 bases and J shed 5 bases, with 6 bases lying between them. CDR3 length equals 12 residues.

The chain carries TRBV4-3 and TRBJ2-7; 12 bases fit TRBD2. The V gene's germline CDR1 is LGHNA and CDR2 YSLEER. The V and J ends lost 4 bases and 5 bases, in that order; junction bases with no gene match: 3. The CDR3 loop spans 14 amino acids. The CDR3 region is CASSRWTSGDEQYF. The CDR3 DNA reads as TGCGCCAGCAGCCGGTGGACTAGCGGGGACGAGCAGTACTTC.

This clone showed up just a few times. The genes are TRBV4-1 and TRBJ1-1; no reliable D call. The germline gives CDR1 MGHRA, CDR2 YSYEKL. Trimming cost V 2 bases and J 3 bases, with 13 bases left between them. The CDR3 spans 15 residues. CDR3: CASSQKKGLDTEAFF. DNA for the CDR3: TGCGCCAGCAGCCAAAAAAAGGGTTTGGACACTGAAGCTTTCTTT.

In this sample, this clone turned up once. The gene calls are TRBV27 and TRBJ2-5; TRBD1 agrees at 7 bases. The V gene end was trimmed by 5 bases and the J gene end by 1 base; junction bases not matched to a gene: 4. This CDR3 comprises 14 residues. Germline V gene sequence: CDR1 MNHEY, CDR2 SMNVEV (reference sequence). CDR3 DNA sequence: TGTGCCAGCAGTCGGGACAGCTCCCAAGAGACCCAGTACTTC. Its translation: CASSRDSSQETQYF.

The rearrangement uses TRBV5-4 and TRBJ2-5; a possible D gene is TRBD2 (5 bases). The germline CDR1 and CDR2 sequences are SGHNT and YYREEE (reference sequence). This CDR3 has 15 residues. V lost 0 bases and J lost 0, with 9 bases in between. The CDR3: CASSLVLANQETQYF. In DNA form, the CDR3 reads TGTGCCAGCAGCTTGGTCTTAGCGAACCAAGAGACCCAGTACTTC.

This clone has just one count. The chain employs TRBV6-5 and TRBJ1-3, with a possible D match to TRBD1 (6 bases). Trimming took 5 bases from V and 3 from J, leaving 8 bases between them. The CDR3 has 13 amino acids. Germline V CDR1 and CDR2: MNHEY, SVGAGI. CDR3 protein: CASSPDSGNTIYF. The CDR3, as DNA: TGTGCCAGCAGTCCGGACAGTGGAAACACCATATATTTT.

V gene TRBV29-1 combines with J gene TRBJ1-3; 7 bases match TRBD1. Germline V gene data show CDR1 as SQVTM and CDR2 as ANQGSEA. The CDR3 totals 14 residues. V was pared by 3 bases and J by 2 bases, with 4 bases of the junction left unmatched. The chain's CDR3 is CSVEHRGAGNTIYF. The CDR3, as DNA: TGCAGCGTTGAGCACAGGGGAGCTGGAAACACCATATATTTT.

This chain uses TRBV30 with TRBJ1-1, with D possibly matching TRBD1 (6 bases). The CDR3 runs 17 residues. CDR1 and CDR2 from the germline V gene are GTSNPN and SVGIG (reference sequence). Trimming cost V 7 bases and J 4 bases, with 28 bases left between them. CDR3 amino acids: CALFRGPNDLFGTEAFF. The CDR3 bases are TGTGCCTTATTCCGGGGGCCTAACGACCTATTCGGCACTGAAGCTTTCTTT.